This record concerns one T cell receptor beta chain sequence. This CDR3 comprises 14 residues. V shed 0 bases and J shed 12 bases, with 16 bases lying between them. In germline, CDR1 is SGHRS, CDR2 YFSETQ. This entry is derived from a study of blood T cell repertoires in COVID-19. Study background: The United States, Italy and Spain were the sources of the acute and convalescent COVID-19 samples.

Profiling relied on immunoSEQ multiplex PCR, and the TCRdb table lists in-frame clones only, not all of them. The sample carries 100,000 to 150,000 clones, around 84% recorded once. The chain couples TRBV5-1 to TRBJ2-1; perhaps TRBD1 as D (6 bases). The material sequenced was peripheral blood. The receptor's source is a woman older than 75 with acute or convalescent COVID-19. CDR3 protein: CASSLGRDTGLQFF. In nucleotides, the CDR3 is TGCGCCAGCAGCTTGGGTAGGGACACGGGGTTGCAGTTCTTC.